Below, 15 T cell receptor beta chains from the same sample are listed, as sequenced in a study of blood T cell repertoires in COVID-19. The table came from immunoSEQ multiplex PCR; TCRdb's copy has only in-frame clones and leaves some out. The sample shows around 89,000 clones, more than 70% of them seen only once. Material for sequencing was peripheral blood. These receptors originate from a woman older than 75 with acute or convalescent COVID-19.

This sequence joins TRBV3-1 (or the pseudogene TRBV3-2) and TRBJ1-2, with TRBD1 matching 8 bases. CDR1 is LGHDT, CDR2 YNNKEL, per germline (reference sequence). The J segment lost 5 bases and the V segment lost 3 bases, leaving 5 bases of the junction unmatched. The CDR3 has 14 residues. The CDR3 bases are TGTGCCAGCAGCCAGGCAGGGGGCGAATATGGCTACACCTTC. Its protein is CASSQAGGEYGYTF.

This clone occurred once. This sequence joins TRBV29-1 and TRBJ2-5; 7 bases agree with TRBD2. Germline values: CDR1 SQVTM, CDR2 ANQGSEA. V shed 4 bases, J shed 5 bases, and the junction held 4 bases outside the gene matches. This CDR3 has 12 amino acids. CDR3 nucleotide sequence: TGCAGCGTTGCTGGAGCGGGGGAGACCCAGTACTTC. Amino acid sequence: CSVAGAGETQYF.

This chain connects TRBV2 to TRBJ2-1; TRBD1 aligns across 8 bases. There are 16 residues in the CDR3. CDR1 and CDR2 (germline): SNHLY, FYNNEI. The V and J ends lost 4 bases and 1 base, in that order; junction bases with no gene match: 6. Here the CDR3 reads CASSVTRQGSYNEQFF. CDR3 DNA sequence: TGTGCCAGCAGTGTAACCCGACAGGGGTCCTACAATGAGCAGTTCTTC.

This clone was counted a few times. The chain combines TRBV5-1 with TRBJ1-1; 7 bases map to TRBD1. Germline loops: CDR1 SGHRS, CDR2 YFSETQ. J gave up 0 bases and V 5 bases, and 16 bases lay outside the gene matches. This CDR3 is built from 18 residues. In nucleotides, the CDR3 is TGCGCCAGCAGGGGGACTCTTGGGACAGACAACATGAACACTGAAGCTTTCTTT. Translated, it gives CASRGTLGTDNMNTEAFF.

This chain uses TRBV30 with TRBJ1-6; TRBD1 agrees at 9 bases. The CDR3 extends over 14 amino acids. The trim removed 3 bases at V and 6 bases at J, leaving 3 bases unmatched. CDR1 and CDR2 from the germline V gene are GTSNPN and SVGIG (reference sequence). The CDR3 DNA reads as TGTGCCTGGAGGGAGACAGGGGGTAATTCACCCCTCCACTTT. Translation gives CAWRETGGNSPLHF.

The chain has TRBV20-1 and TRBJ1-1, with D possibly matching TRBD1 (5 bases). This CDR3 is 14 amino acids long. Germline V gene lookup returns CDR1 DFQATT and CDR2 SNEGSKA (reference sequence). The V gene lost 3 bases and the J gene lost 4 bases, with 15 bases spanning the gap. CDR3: CSASARPGGTEAFF. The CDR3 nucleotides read TGCAGTGCTAGTGCCAGGCCGGGGGGCACTGAAGCTTTCTTT.

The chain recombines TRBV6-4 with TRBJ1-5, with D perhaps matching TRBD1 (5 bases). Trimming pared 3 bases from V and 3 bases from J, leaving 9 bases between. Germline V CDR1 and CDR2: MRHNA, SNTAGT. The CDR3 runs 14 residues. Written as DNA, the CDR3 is TGTGCCAGCAGTGAGGAGGGGACCAATCAGCCCCAGCATTTT. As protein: CASSEEGTNQPQHF.

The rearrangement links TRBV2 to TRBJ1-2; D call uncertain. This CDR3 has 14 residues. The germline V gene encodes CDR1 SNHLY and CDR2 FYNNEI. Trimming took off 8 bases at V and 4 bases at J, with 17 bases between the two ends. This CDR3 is CASAGVEERYGYTF. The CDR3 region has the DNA TGTGCCAGCGCCGGGGTGGAGGAGCGCTATGGCTACACCTTC.

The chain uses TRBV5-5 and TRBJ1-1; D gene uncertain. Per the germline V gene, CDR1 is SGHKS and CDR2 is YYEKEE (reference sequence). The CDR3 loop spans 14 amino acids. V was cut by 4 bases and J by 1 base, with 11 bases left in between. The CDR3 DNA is TGTGCCAGCAGCCGCAGAGGCCAGAACACTGAAGCTTTCTTT. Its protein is CASSRRGQNTEAFF.

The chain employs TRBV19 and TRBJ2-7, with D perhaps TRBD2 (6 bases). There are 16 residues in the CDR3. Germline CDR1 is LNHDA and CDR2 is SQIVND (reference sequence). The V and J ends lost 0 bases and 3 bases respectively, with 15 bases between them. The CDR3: CASSIDGGDDRYEQYF. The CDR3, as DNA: TGTGCCAGTAGTATAGATGGCGGGGATGACCGCTACGAGCAGTACTTC.

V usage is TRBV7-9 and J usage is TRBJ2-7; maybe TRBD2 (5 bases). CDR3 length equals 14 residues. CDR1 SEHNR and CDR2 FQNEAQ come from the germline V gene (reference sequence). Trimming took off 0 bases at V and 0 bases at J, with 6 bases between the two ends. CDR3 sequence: CASSLAGSSYEQYF. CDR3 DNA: TGTGCCAGCAGCTTAGCGGGGAGCTCCTACGAGCAGTACTTC.

CDR3 DNA: TGTGCCAGCCGGGTCGGTCCGGACACAGGCACTGAAGCTTTCTTT. Protein: CASRVGPDTGTEAFF. The rearrangement links TRBV2 to TRBJ1-1; D possibly corresponds to TRBD1 (5 bases). Germline-derived CDR1 and CDR2 are SNHLY and FYNNEI. Between the trimmed V and J ends, which lost 8 bases and 4 bases, there was a span of 20 bases. This CDR3 is built from 15 residues.

The CDR3 sequence: CASSLSSQGNSPLHF. As DNA, the CDR3 is TGCGCCAGCAGCTTGAGCTCCCAGGGGAATTCACCCCTCCACTTT. The chain employs TRBV5-1 and TRBJ1-6; possibly TRBD1 for D (6 bases). Germline assignment: CDR1 SGHRS and CDR2 YFSETQ. Trimming took off 1 base at V and 7 bases at J, with 12 bases between the two ends. The length of the CDR3 is 15 residues.

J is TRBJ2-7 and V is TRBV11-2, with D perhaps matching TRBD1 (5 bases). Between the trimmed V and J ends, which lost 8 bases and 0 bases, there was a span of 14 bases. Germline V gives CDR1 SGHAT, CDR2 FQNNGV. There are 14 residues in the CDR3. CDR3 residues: CASRSTVVSYEQYF. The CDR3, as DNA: TGTGCCAGCCGTTCGACAGTGGTCTCCTACGAGCAGTACTTC. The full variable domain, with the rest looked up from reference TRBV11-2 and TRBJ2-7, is EAGVAQSPRYKIIEKRQSVAFWCNPISGHATLYWYQQILGQGPKLLIQFQNNGVVDDSQLPKDRFSAERLKGVDSTLKIQPAKLEDSAVYLCASRSTVVSYEQYFGPGTRLTVT.

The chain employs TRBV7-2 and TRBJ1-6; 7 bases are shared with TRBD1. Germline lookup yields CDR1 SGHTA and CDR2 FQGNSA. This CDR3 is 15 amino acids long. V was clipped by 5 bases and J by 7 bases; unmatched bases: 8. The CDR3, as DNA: TGTGCCAGCAGCGGCTACAGGGGTGTCAATTCACCCCTCCACTTT. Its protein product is CASSGYRGVNSPLHF.